The 27 T cell receptor beta chains below were found in one sample sequenced in a study of T cells after yellow fever vaccination. TCRdb redid the calling of the 5' RACE reads with MiXCR, one entry per CDR3 protein. The top ten hold approximately 15% of the sample, which has 300,000 to 450,000 distinct CDR3 sequences, under 7.5% seen once. The specimen comprised PBMCs, sampled 5 days after the yellow fever booster vaccination. These receptors were collected from a man between 25 and 39 years old who received the YFV17D yellow fever vaccine.

This clonotype was picked up a small number of times. This chain links TRBV2 with TRBJ2-2; D unresolved. The CDR3 contains 14 residues. Trimming removed 7 bases at V and 2 bases at J, with 11 bases between. Germline CDR1 and CDR2: SNHLY and FYNNEI. The CDR3 DNA reads TGTGCCAGCATTACCACCAGTAACACCGGGGAGCTGTTTTTT. The encoded protein is CASITTSNTGELFF. Combining the CDR3 with reference TRBV2 and TRBJ2-2 gives the whole variable domain EPEVTQTPSHQVTQMGQEVILRCVPISNHLYFYWYRQILGQKVEFLVSFYNNEISEKSEIFDDQFSVERPDGSNFTLKIRSTKLEDSAMYFCASITTSNTGELFFGEGSRLTVL.

This sequence joins TRBV9 and TRBJ2-7; D is perhaps TRBD2 (6 bases). Trimming took off 0 bases at V and 2 bases at J, with 12 bases between the two ends. There are 15 residues in the CDR3. Per the germline V gene, CDR1 is SGDLS and CDR2 is YYNGEE. For the CDR3, the DNA is TGTGCCAGCAGCGTAGAAGCGGGCGCAACCTACGAGCAGTACTTC. Its protein product is CASSVEAGATYEQYF.

The chain links TRBV19 to TRBJ1-1, with D uncertain. The germline CDR1 and CDR2 sequences are LNHDA and SQIVND (reference sequence). The CDR3 has 15 amino acids. Trimming shortened V by 10 bases and J by 2 bases, and 20 bases separated the two germline ends. The CDR3, as DNA: TGTGCCACCCAACCCGAACGGATGCCTAACACTGAAGCTTTCTTT. Its protein product is CATQPERMPNTEAFF.

As concerns this clonotype: One junction end disagrees with the germline gene, perhaps due to a read error. The rearrangement joins TRBV19 to TRBJ1-5, with 8 nucleotides matching TRBD1. Germline V gives CDR1 LNHDA, CDR2 SQIVND (reference sequence). The length of the CDR3 is 16 residues. CDR3: CASNILGQGSNQPQHF. Here the CDR3 DNA reads TGTGCCAGTAATATACTCGGACAGGGTAGCAATCAGCCCCAGCATTTT.

This clonotype was detected once. The genes are TRBV12-3 or TRBV12-4 and TRBJ2-2, with TRBD2 matching 10 bases. Unmatched junction bases numbered 15, after V lost 10 bases and J lost 1 base. The CDR3 runs to 18 residues. The CDR3 protein is CAICLILAGAKNTGELFF. The CDR3 coding sequence is TGTGCCATCTGTTTAATTCTAGCGGGAGCGAAGAACACCGGGGAGCTGTTTTTT.

This clonotype was seen repeatedly, ten times or more. J is TRBJ2-7 and V is TRBV5-1, with 12 bases matching TRBD2. The V gene end was trimmed by 4 bases and the J gene end by 5 bases; junction bases not matched to a gene: 7. The CDR3 runs 15 residues. Germline V gene sequence: CDR1 SGHRS, CDR2 YFSETQ. The CDR3 DNA is TGCGCCAGCAGCCTTCGACTAGCGGGAGTTGACGAGCAGTACTTC. It translates to CASSLRLAGVDEQYF.

The sample holds many counts of this clonotype. This chain uses TRBV7-2 with TRBJ1-2; 10 positions agree with TRBD1. The germline gives CDR1 SGHTA, CDR2 FQGNSA. Unmatched junction bases numbered 5, after V lost 2 bases and J lost 8 bases. CDR3 size: 14 residues. CDR3 in amino acids: CASSLRDRGRGYTF. The CDR3 bases are TGTGCCAGCAGCTTACGGGACAGGGGAAGGGGCTACACCTTC.

This clonotype was counted at least ten times. V is TRBV12-3 or TRBV12-4 and J is TRBJ2-1; possibly TRBD2 for D (6 bases). Trimming cost V 5 bases and J 5 bases, with 22 bases left between them. The CDR3 sequence is 17 residues long. CDR3 in amino acids: CASSRDGGRFENNEQFF. CDR3 bases: TGTGCCAGCAGTAGGGATGGGGGGAGGTTTGAAAACAATGAGCAGTTCTTC.

In its sample, this clonotype was seen many times. V usage is TRBV7-2 and J usage is TRBJ2-3; TRBD1 or TRBD2 may be the D gene (5 bases each). Germline V gene data show CDR1 as SGHTA and CDR2 as FQGNSA. The CDR3 runs 13 residues. V dropped 5 bases and J dropped 7 bases, with 13 bases sitting between them. In DNA form, the CDR3 reads TGTGCCAGCAGCATGGGACCGCTTTATACGCAGTATTTT. Amino acid sequence: CASSMGPLYTQYF.

This clonotype was picked up a small number of times. This chain connects TRBV6-1 to TRBJ2-1; D is perhaps TRBD1 or TRBD2 (7 bases each). Germline V gene sequence: CDR1 MNHNS, CDR2 SASEGT. Between the trimmed V and J ends, which lost 6 bases and 5 bases, there was a span of 17 bases. The CDR3 length is 15 residues. This chain's CDR3 is CASRSGGAENNEQFF. The CDR3 coding sequence is TGTGCCAGCAGATCAGGGGGGGCAGAGAACAATGAGCAGTTCTTC.

In its sample, this clonotype was seen a few times. The J gene is TRBJ1-2, the V gene TRBV6-5; D unresolved. V lost 10 bases and J 0 bases, leaving 9 bases between the germline ends. The CDR3 totals 12 residues. Germline assignment: CDR1 MNHEY and CDR2 SVGAGI. The CDR3 coding sequence is TGTGCCACCAAGCAGCCTAACTATGGCTACACCTTC. It is translated as CATKQPNYGYTF.

V gene TRBV28 combines with J gene TRBJ2-7; 7 bases align to TRBD2. The CDR3 is 15 amino acids. The V gene end was trimmed by 5 bases and the J gene end by 2 bases; junction bases not matched to a gene: 9. The germline gives CDR1 MDHEN, CDR2 SYDVKM. CDR3: CASSPLTSATYEQYF. In DNA form, the CDR3 reads TGTGCCAGCAGTCCTCTTACTAGCGCCACCTACGAGCAGTACTTC.

This clonotype was counted a few times. The chain links TRBV12-3 or TRBV12-4 to TRBJ1-2; D gene ambiguous. Trimming stripped 6 bases from V and 3 bases from J, with 11 bases between. CDR3 size: 13 residues. This chain's CDR3 is CASSPTVDYGYTF. CDR3 nucleotide sequence: TGTGCCAGCAGCCCCACAGTGGACTATGGCTACACCTTC.

This clonotype has more than one count but fewer than ten. The rearrangement uses TRBV20-1 and TRBJ2-7; D may be TRBD1 (5 bases). The CDR3 loop spans 12 amino acids. CDR1 is DFQATT, CDR2 SNEGSKA, per germline (reference sequence). The CDR3 loop reads CRFSAGHYEQYF. Written as DNA, the CDR3 is TGCAGGTTTTCGGCAGGGCACTACGAGCAGTACTTC.

This clonotype was detected ten times or more. This sequence joins TRBV18 and TRBJ2-7, with D maybe TRBD1 (6 bases). The CDR3 contains 15 residues. From germline, CDR1 is KGHSH and CDR2 LQKENI. V was cut by 6 bases and J by 2 bases, with 17 bases left in between. CDR3 region: CASSPRDTFPYEQYF. The CDR3 DNA follows: TGTGCCAGCTCGCCCCGGGACACGTTCCCCTACGAGCAGTACTTC. Together with reference TRBV18 and TRBJ2-7, the CDR3 gives the full variable domain: NAGVMQNPRHLVRRRGQEARLRCSPMKGHSHVYWYRQLPEEGLKFMVYLQKENIIDESGMPKERFSAEFPKEGPSILRIQQVVRGDSAAYFCASSPRDTFPYEQYFGPGTRLTVT.

In this sample, this clonotype turned up a few times. This chain links TRBV5-1 with TRBJ2-1; D ambiguous. The CDR3 sequence is 15 residues long. The germline CDR1 and CDR2 sequences are SGHRS and YFSETQ. Trimming took 1 base from V and 5 from J, leaving 13 bases between them. In DNA, the CDR3 is TGCGCCAGCAGCTTGAGGGTAGGATCCGACAATGAGCAGTTCTTC. Encoded protein: CASSLRVGSDNEQFF.

This clonotype occurred a few times. The rearrangement uses TRBV6-5 and TRBJ2-7; TRBD1 matches at 9 bases. With 4 bases clipped from V and 0 bases from J, the junction kept 4 bases outside the gene matches. This CDR3 is 15 amino acids long. Germline loops: CDR1 MNHEY, CDR2 SVGAGI. This chain's CDR3 is CASSSDRGYSYEQYF. CDR3 nucleotide sequence: TGTGCCAGCAGTTCAGACAGGGGGTACTCCTACGAGCAGTACTTC.

Many counts were recorded for this clonotype. The gene calls are TRBV3-1 and TRBJ2-7; D ambiguous. Looked up from germline, CDR1 is LGHDT and CDR2 is YNNKEL (reference sequence). The CDR3 spans 12 residues. Trimming took 1 base from V and 4 from J, leaving 5 bases between them. CDR3 coding DNA: TGTGCCAGCAGCCAAGTCGGTTACGAGCAGTACTTC. Its translation: CASSQVGYEQYF.

This clonotype turned up a few times. The V and J genes are TRBV15 and TRBJ2-2; D is uncertain. Germline CDR1 reads LNHNV; CDR2 reads YYDKDF (reference sequence). This CDR3 region has 13 residues. Trimming took off 1 base at V and 4 bases at J, with 4 bases between the two ends. The CDR3 protein is CATSRGTTGELFF. The CDR3 DNA follows: TGTGCCACCAGCAGAGGGACCACCGGGGAGCTGTTTTTT.

This clonotype came up a few times. V is TRBV7-8 and J is TRBJ2-6; D is undetermined. The CDR3 runs 19 residues. Trimming removed 3 bases at V and 0 bases at J, with 18 bases between. The germline V gene has CDR1 SGHVS and CDR2 FQNEAQ. CDR3 region: CASSFYRHSKVSGANVLTF. The DNA for the CDR3 is TGTGCCAGCAGCTTTTATCGGCACAGCAAAGTCTCTGGGGCCAACGTCCTGACTTTC. The entire variable domain, with the rest obtained from reference TRBV7-8 and TRBJ2-6, is as follows: GAGVSQSPRYKVAKRGQDVALRCDPISGHVSLFWYQQALGQGPEFLTYFQNEAQLDKSGLPSDRFFAERPEGSVSTLKIQRTQQEDSAVYLCASSFYRHSKVSGANVLTFGAGSRLTVL.

This clonotype was found a few times. V is TRBV27 and J is TRBJ2-7, with D possibly matching TRBD1 (5 bases). The CDR3 runs to 13 residues. Deletions cut 6 bases from V and 3 bases from J, with 12 bases between. Per germline, CDR1 MNHEY and CDR2 SMNVEV (reference sequence). The CDR3 DNA reads as TGTGCCAGCAGCCCAGGGTATTACTACGAGCAGTACTTC. Translated, it gives CASSPGYYYEQYF.

This clonotype was counted ten times or more. V gene TRBV2 combines with J gene TRBJ2-1; TRBD2 might be the D (5 bases). This CDR3 contains 10 residues. CDR1 and CDR2 from the germline V gene are SNHLY and FYNNEI. V dropped 9 bases and J dropped 10 bases, with 10 bases sitting between them. CDR3 loop: CARREGEQFF. The CDR3 nucleotides read TGTGCCAGGAGAGAGGGCGAGCAGTTCTTC. The full variable domain, in which reference TRBV2 and TRBJ2-1 provide the parts outside the CDR3, is EPEVTQTPSHQVTQMGQEVILRCVPISNHLYFYWYRQILGQKVEFLVSFYNNEISEKSEIFDDQFSVERPDGSNFTLKIRSTKLEDSAMYFCARREGEQFFGPGTRLTVL.

This sequence joins TRBV2 and TRBJ1-1; 8 bases are shared with TRBD1. This CDR3 spans 12 amino acids. Germline loops: CDR1 SNHLY, CDR2 FYNNEI. The junction had 3 bases not matched to a gene; V was cut back by 9 bases and J by 3 bases. The CDR3 DNA reads TGTGCCAGTACGGACAGGGACACTGAAGCTTTCTTT. This sequence encodes CASTDRDTEAFF.

The chain carries TRBV3-1 and TRBJ2-3; TRBD2 matches 9 bases. The CDR3 is 18 amino acids. Germline lookup yields CDR1 LGHDT and CDR2 YNNKEL (reference sequence). Trimming at V came to 6 bases and at J to 2 bases, leaving 15 bases not matched to a gene. Here the CDR3 reads CASSSSLLAGANTDTQYF. The CDR3 DNA reads TGTGCCAGCAGTTCTTCCCTTTTAGCGGGAGCGAACACAGATACGCAGTATTTT.

Ten or more counts support this clonotype. The V call is TRBV7-6, the J call TRBJ2-1, with 7 bases fitting TRBD2. Unmatched junction bases numbered 10, after V lost 5 bases and J lost 0 bases. Germline values: CDR1 SGHVS, CDR2 FNYEAQ. The CDR3 runs 17 residues. DNA of the CDR3: TGTGCCAGCAGCCGAATGGGGACTACTAGCTCCTACAATGAGCAGTTCTTC. As protein: CASSRMGTTSSYNEQFF.

The V gene is TRBV4-2, the J gene TRBJ2-7; 7 bases agree with TRBD1. The junction had 15 bases not matched to a gene; V was cut back by 1 base and J by 9 bases. Germline V gene data show CDR1 as LGHNA and CDR2 as YNFKEQ. This CDR3 is built from 16 residues. The CDR3 protein is CASSQGSETGWKGQYF. The CDR3 DNA reads as TGTGCCAGCAGCCAAGGCTCCGAGACAGGGTGGAAGGGGCAGTACTTC.

This clonotype was seen a few times. The V and J genes are TRBV10-3 and TRBJ1-3; tentatively, D is TRBD1 (6 bases). Germline loops: CDR1 ENHRY, CDR2 SYGVKD. With 5 bases removed from V and 0 bases from J, the gap between germline ends came to 14 bases. The CDR3 covers 16 residues. This CDR3 is CAISRDIPSSGNTIYF. CDR3 in DNA: TGTGCCATCAGTCGGGACATCCCGAGCTCTGGAAACACCATATATTTT.